The T cell receptor (beta chain) described here comes from a study of early T cells in non-severe SARS-CoV-2 infection. Study at large: The authors sequenced bulk RNA from unsorted whole blood, leaving chains unpaired.

The junction had 10 bases not matched to a gene; V was cut back by 7 bases and J by 6 bases. The CDR3 totals 14 residues. The germline V gene has CDR1 SNHLY and CDR2 FYNNEI. This clonotype was detected ten times or more. Its antigen remains unidentified. Attachment of unique molecular identifiers was made to individual cDNA molecules. TCRdb passed the 5' RACE reads through MiXCR, listing each CDR3 protein once. The sample shows 20,000 to 25,000 distinct CDR3 sequences, 4.5% to 5.5% of them seen only once. Study-wide points: Matching against VDJdb likely underestimated virus-specific expansions, favoring anti-spike CD8.

The sequenced material came from whole blood. The TCR sequence derives from an adult who was a healthcare worker with PCR-confirmed SARS-CoV-2 infection or an uninfected control (not recorded which). This chain connects TRBV2 to TRBJ1-2, with 8 nucleotides matching TRBD1. CDR3 DNA: TGTGCCAGCACCCAGGGCCAGGGGGCTCATGGCTACACCTTC. Its translation: CASTQGQGAHGYTF.